One and the same sample provided the 3 T cell receptor beta chains below, sequenced in a study of blood T cell repertoires in COVID-19. Here immunoSEQ multiplex PCR was the method, and the copy in TCRdb shows in-frame clones only, minus some. The sample gives about 440,000 clones, around 90% of which show up once; nearly 2% is in the top ten. Sequencing input: PBMCs or T cells enriched from blood (not recorded which). The receptor source for this set is a woman younger than 30 with acute COVID-19.

This chain links TRBV21-1 with TRBJ2-7; the DNA was not compared with TRBD1, the D call given in the table. TRBV21-1 is shown as a pseudogene. The CDR3 loop spans 13 amino acids. CDR3 nucleotide sequence: TGTGCCAGCGGGCAAGACAGGTCCTACGAGCAGTACTTC. This codes for CASGQDRSYEQYF.

This clone came up a few times. This chain links TRBV10-2 with TRBJ2-1; 12 nucleotides agree with TRBD2. CDR1 WSHSY and CDR2 SAAADI come from the germline V gene. Trimming cost V 4 bases and J 6 bases; bases outside gene matches: 4. The CDR3 covers 15 residues. The CDR3 DNA is TGCGCCAGCAGTGGGGCTAGCGGGAGGGCCAATGAGCAGTTCTTC. Protein: CASSGASGRANEQFF.

This clone was seen just once. The chain employs TRBV9 and TRBJ2-7, with 10 positions matching TRBD2. Germline V gene sequence: CDR1 SGDLS, CDR2 YYNGEE. The CDR3 runs 17 residues. V lost 0 bases and J lost 4; bases outside the gene matches: 10. This CDR3 is CASSVEAGLAEKYEQYF. CDR3 nucleotide sequence: TGTGCCAGCAGCGTAGAGGCCGGACTAGCGGAAAAATACGAGCAGTACTTC.